The 6 T cell receptor beta chains listed next were all sequenced from one sample in a study of tumor and adjacent non-tumor tissue in lung cancer. Three rounds of nested PCR, following a modified ARM-PCR protocol, produced the TCRbeta library. MiXCR, run by TCRdb on the multiplex PCR reads, gives a single entry per CDR3 protein. Among more than 85,000 distinct CDR3 sequences listed, around 57% were seen once. RNA was extracted from bulk tissue without any cell sorting. The normal lung tissue was taken more than 3 cm from the tumor edge. The material sequenced was distant non-tumor lung tissue. All receptors come from a man aged 55 to 69 with non-small cell lung cancer.

Remarks on this clonotype: Relative to the germline gene, one junction end is altered; a read error may explain this. This chain links TRBV5-1 with TRBJ2-2; D perhaps matches TRBD2 (5 bases). This CDR3 contains 13 residues. Germline loops: CDR1 SGHRS, CDR2 YFSETQ. The CDR3 region has the DNA TGCGCCAGCAGCTGGAAGAACACCGGGGAGCTGGTTTTT. Translation: CASSWKNTGELVF. Variable domain in full (rest from reference TRBV5-1 and TRBJ2-2): KAGVTQTPRYLIKTRGQQVTLSCSPISGHRSVSWYQQTPGQGLQFLFEYFSETQRNKGNFPGRFSGRQFSNSRSEMNVSTLELGDSALYLCASSWKNTGELVFGEGSRLTVL.

With respect to this clonotype: This CDR3 fails to terminate in the conserved phenylalanine or tryptophan, so it likely reflects a read error. The CDR3 loop reads CASNLSYTGELFY. The CDR3 DNA follows: TGTGCCAGCAACTTATCATACACCGGGGAGCTGTTTTAT. This chain links TRBV11-3 with TRBJ2-2; D ambiguous. The CDR3 has 13 residues. Per germline, CDR1 SGHNT and CDR2 YENEEA.

Concerning this clonotype itself: A much bigger clone sits one base away, suggesting this may be a read error. V and J are TRBV6-4 and TRBJ2-3; D tentatively reads TRBD1 or TRBD2 (6 bases each). Germline V CDR1 and CDR2: MRHNA, SNTAGT. The CDR3 has 14 amino acids. In nucleotides, the CDR3 is TGTCCCAGCAGTCTCGGGGGCAACACAGATACGCAGTATTTT. Encoded protein: CPSSLGGNTDTQYF.

With regard to this clonotype: A read error is possible here, since a much larger clone lies one base away. The rearrangement joins TRBV30 to TRBJ2-7; D may match TRBD1 or TRBD2 (5 bases each). CDR1 is GTSNPN, CDR2 SVGIG, per germline (reference sequence). The CDR3 loop spans 13 amino acids. Trimming left V 4 bases short and J 6 bases short, with 16 bases between. CDR3 region: CAWNTGLSCEQYF. CDR3 DNA: TGTGCCTGGAACACGGGGCTTAGCTGCGAGCAGTACTTC.

The table lists this clonotype with a few counts. A much larger clone lies one base from this, so it may be a read error. The chain carries TRBV5-4 and TRBJ2-3; TRBD2 is a possible D gene (7 bases). Germline loops: CDR1 SGHNT, CDR2 YYREEE (reference sequence). The CDR3 sequence is 15 residues long. The CDR3 region is CASSFRGGPEDTQCF. CDR3 bases: TGTGCCAGCAGCTTTAGGGGGGGGCCCGAAGATACGCAGTGTTTT.

This clonotype was counted many times. The chain uses TRBV6-5 and TRBJ1-2, with 7 bases aligning to TRBD1. The CDR3 extends over 15 amino acids. J gave up 6 bases and V 6 bases, and 13 bases lay outside the gene matches. Germline CDR1 reads MNHEY; CDR2 reads SVGAGI. This CDR3 reads CASRNNRGHLDGYTF. Written as DNA, the CDR3 is TGTGCCAGCAGGAATAACAGGGGACATCTAGATGGCTACACCTTC.